Listed below are T cell receptor beta chains from one sample, sequenced in a study of TIL therapy for anti-PD-1-resistant metastatic lung cancer. TCRdb keeps only in-frame clones here, not all; method: immunoSEQ multiplex PCR. This table holds 45,000 to 75,000 clones, roughly two thirds found once. The sample here was blood, taken at baseline. These TCRs come from a person between 25 and 79 years old with non-small cell lung cancer. The CDR3 runs from the conserved cysteine through the conserved F or W. Fields, in order: D gene, V gene, J gene, clone size, CDR3 DNA, CDR3 protein. D genes are given only for firm matches. Size tells how often a clone was seen (once, few, many) or the class of an expanded clone, and some rows leave it out.

>NA|TRBV4-1|TRBJ1-3|few
TGCGCCAGCAGCCCCTCAGGGTTGGTTGGAAACACCATATATTTT
CASSPSGLVGNTIYF
>NA|TRBV7-2|TRBJ1-5|once
TGTGCCAGCAGCGCCTACAATCAGCCCCAGCATTTT
CASSAYNQPQHF
>TRBD1|TRBV4-1|TRBJ1-2|NA
TGCGCCAGCAGCGGGGAAGGGGGCGCTTACTATGGCTACACCTTC
CASSGEGGAYYGYTF
>NA|TRBV11-3|TRBJ2-3|NA
TGTGCCAGCAGCTCCGAAGGATACAGCACAGATACGCAGTATTTT
CASSSEGYSTDTQYF
>TRBD1|TRBV9|TRBJ2-2|few
TGTGCCAGCAGCGTAGTCGACAGGGCCACCGGGGAGCTGTTTTTT
CASSVVDRATGELFF
>TRBD1|TRBV2|TRBJ2-7|NA
TGTGCCAGCAGTGATACAGGGGAAACCTCTTACGAGCAGTACTTC
CASSDTGETSYEQYF
>TRBD2|TRBV7-2|TRBJ2-4|NA
TGTGCCAGCAGCTTAGTAGCGGGAGTGGAAAACATTCAGTACTTC
CASSLVAGVENIQYF
>TRBD1|TRBV15|TRBJ1-6|NA
TGTGCCACCAGCAGAGATTATAGTACAGGGGGAATATCGCCCCTCCACTTT
CATSRDYSTGGISPLHF
>NA|TRBV27|TRBJ2-5|few
TGTGCCAGCAGTTTTAGGTCGGGCCGGTGTAACTTC
CASSFRSGRCNF
>NA|TRBV18|TRBJ2-7|NA
TGTGCCAGCTCTACCACATTGTCCTACGAGCAGTACTTC
CASSTTLSYEQYF
>NA|TRBV5-5|TRBJ2-1|NA
TGTGCCAGCAGCTTGGACCAAGGCAGCATATATGAGCAGTTCTTC
CASSLDQGSIYEQFF
>NA|TRBV7-2|TRBJ1-2|NA
TGTGCCAGCAGCTTAAGTGGGCAGACTGAATATGGCTACACCTTC
CASSLSGQTEYGYTF
>TRBD2|TRBV29-1|TRBJ2-2|NA
TGCAGCGTTGAAGAGGCAACTAGCGGGGATAACACCGGGGAGCTGTTTTTT
CSVEEATSGDNTGELFF
>NA|TRBV14|TRBJ2-7|NA
TGTGCCAGCAGCCAAGTGGAGGGGGCAGAGCAGTACTTC
CASSQVEGAEQYF
>NA|TRBV7-8|TRBJ2-1|NA
TGTGCCAGCAGTCTTAGGGGTATCGGCTCCTACAATGAGCAGTTCTTC
CASSLRGIGSYNEQFF
>NA|TRBV27|TRBJ2-2|once
TGTGCCAGCAGTTTATCGCCACAGGGAAACACCGGGGAGCTGTTTTTT
CASSLSPQGNTGELFF
>NA|TRBV2|TRBJ2-7|NA
TGTGCCAGCAGGGAGGGCCCCTTCTACGAGCAGTACTTC
CASREGPFYEQYF
>TRBD2|TRBV7-8|TRBJ2-2|NA
TGTGCCAGCAGCGGTAGCGGGGGCACTGCCGGGGAGCTGTTTTTT
CASSGSGGTAGELFF
>NA|TRBV6-6|TRBJ1-5|NA
TGTGCCAGCAGTAAAAACAGGGCGGTGAAGCCCCAGCATTTT
CASSKNRAVKPQHF
>NA|TRBV10-3|TRBJ2-5|NA
TGTGCCATCAGTGAGCAGGGTGGAGAGACCCAGTACTTC
CAISEQGGETQYF
>NA|TRBV7-3|TRBJ1-1|NA
TGTGCCAGCAGCGTTACAGAGAACACTGAAGCTTTCTTT
CASSVTENTEAFF
>NA|TRBV18|TRBJ1-2|few
TGTGCCAGCTCATCCAGCTATGGCTACACCTTC
CASSSSYGYTF
>TRBD1|TRBV9|TRBJ2-3|NA
TGTGCCAGCAGCTTGACAGGGGCGGATACGCAGTATTTT
CASSLTGADTQYF